These T cell receptor beta chains were read from a single sample in a study of T cell changes during pregnancy in multiple sclerosis. Sequenced by immunoSEQ multiplex PCR; TCRdb stores in-frame clones only, minus some. The top ten hold around 0.48% of the sample, which has 30,000 to 45,000 clones, 90% to 95% seen once. The sequencing here drew on CD4+ T cells from peripheral blood mononuclear cells, taken after pregnancy. The receptors were gathered from a female donor with multiple sclerosis, enrolled in a pregnancy study. Each CDR3 is given with its conserved first and last residue. The D gene is left open where the match is weak. Rows may omit the clone size; those that give it use once, few, many or a size class.

D | length | J | V | size | DNA | CDR3
. | 13 | TRBJ1-5 | TRBV30 | . | TGTGCCTGGAGTGCAGGTAGCAATCAGCCCCAGCATTTT | CAWSAGSNQPQHF
TRBD2 | 17 | TRBJ2-3 | TRBV5-4 | . | TGTGCCAGCAGCTTGGATCTAGCGGGAGGGCCCCGCGATACGCAGTATTTT | CASSLDLAGGPRDTQYF
TRBD1 | 16 | TRBJ1-3 | TRBV5-1 | . | TGCGCCAGCAGCCCGATGACGACAGGGGCGGGAAACACCATATATTTT | CASSPMTTGAGNTIYF
. | 16 | TRBJ2-1 | TRBV2 | . | TGTGCCAGCAGCGGACGGGGGATCAGCTCCTACAATGAGCAGTTCTTC | CASSGRGISSYNEQFF
TRBD1 | 16 | TRBJ2-7 | TRBV27 | once | TGTGCCAGCAGCAGATATGGACAGGGGAGTTCATACGAGCAGTACTTC | CASSRYGQGSSYEQYF
TRBD2 | 16 | TRBJ2-1 | TRBV19 | . | TGTGCCAGTAGTATGAGCCTAGCGGGAGGGGGCGGTGAGCAGTTCTTC | CASSMSLAGGGGEQFF
TRBD2 | 17 | TRBJ2-7 | TRBV27 | . | TGTGCCAGCAGTAGAATTCGTGGGACTACCCTCTCCTACGAGCAGTACTTC | CASSRIRGTTLSYEQYF
. | 15 | TRBJ1-2 | TRBV2 | . | TGTGCCAGCAGTTCGAGTGGGGGGGGCGAAGTTGGCTACACCTTC | CASSSSGGGEVGYTF
TRBD1 | 14 | TRBJ2-7 | TRBV29-1 | . | TGCAGCGTCGAACGGGGACAGGGTCGCTACGAGCAGTACTTC | CSVERGQGRYEQYF
TRBD1 | 17 | TRBJ1-5 | TRBV19 | once | TGTGCCAGTAGTATACTTCGGACAGGGCGCCTCCGGAAGCCCCAGCATTTT | CASSILRTGRLRKPQHF
TRBD2 | 16 | TRBJ2-3 | TRBV5-1 | . | TGCGCCAGCAGCTTGGTGGCGGGGGGAAGCACAGATACGCAGTATTTT | CASSLVAGGSTDTQYF
. | 14 | TRBJ1-1 | TRBV2 | . | TGTGCCAGCAGCGTACAGAGTATGAACACTGAAGCTTTCTTT | CASSVQSMNTEAFF
. | 14 | TRBJ1-4 | TRBV28 | . | TGTGCCAGCTCAATGGGCGGGGGGAAGGAAAAACTGTTTTTT | CASSMGGGKEKLFF
. | 11 | TRBJ2-1 | TRBV5-1 | . | TGCGCCAGCAGCTTAAAGCATGAGCAGTTCTTC | CASSLKHEQFF
TRBD1 | 15 | TRBJ1-2 | TRBV7-9 | once | TGTGCCAGCAGCACTAGACAGGGGGAAGGGAATGGCTACACCTTC | CASSTRQGEGNGYTF
. | 14 | TRBJ1-2 | TRBV6-6 | . | TGTGCCAGCAGTTACTCTAGGGGGAACTATGGCTACACCTTC | CASSYSRGNYGYTF
TRBD2 | 19 | TRBJ2-3 | TRBV7-2 | . | TGTGCCAGCAGCTTAACGGGACTAGCGGGAGTGGGTGCCACAGATACGCAGTATTTT | CASSLTGLAGVGATDTQYF
TRBD1 | 16 | TRBJ1-5 | TRBV10-2 | . | TGCGCCAGCAGTAGGGACAGGGGAAGTGGCAATCAGCCCCAGCATTTT | CASSRDRGSGNQPQHF
. | 15 | TRBJ1-2 | TRBV6-6 | . | TGTGCCAGCAGTTACTCGCGGGAACTTGCCTATGGCTACACCTTC | CASSYSRELAYGYTF
TRBD1 | 15 | TRBJ1-2 | TRBV4-2 | . | TGTGCCAGCAGCCACTCTGGGACAGGGGATTATGGCTACACCTTC | CASSHSGTGDYGYTF
. | 15 | TRBJ2-5 | TRBV2 | . | TGTGCCAGCATTCTCCAGATCTCCCCGGGAGAGACCCAGTACTTC | CASILQISPGETQYF
. | 13 | TRBJ2-5 | TRBV4-2 | . | TGTGCCAGCAGCCAAGGAGGGGGGGGGACCCAGTACTTC | CASSQGGGGTQYF
. | 13 | TRBJ1-1 | TRBV30 | . | TGTGCCTGGAACCCCGATCGGGGCACTGAAGCTTTCTTT | CAWNPDRGTEAFF
TRBD1 | 15 | TRBJ1-2 | TRBV7-3 | . | TGTGCCAGCAGCGTTAATCCCGGGACAGGGGTTGGCTACACCTTC | CASSVNPGTGVGYTF
TRBD1 | 14 | TRBJ2-2 | TRBV5-1 | . | TGCGCCAGCAGCCGGACAGGGGGCACCGGGGAGCTGTTTTTT | CASSRTGGTGELFF
TRBD2 | 15 | TRBJ2-1 | TRBV28 | once | TGTGCCAGCAGAAAAGCGGGAGCAAGGGGCGATGAGCAGTTCTTC | CASRKAGARGDEQFF
TRBD2 | 16 | TRBJ2-7 | TRBV19 | once | TGTGCCAGTAGCTCCCCGGGACTAGCGGGGTCCTACGAGCAGTACTTC | CASSSPGLAGSYEQYF
. | 14 | TRBJ1-3 | TRBV5-4 | . | TGTGCCAGCAGCTTGAGAGGGAATGGAAACACCATATATTTT | CASSLRGNGNTIYF
. | 16 | TRBJ1-3 | TRBV7-2 | . | TGTGCCAGCAGCTTAGGACAGCCCCGCTCTGGAAACACCATATATTTT | CASSLGQPRSGNTIYF
TRBD2 | 13 | TRBJ2-4 | TRBV29-1 | . | TGCAGCGTTGAGGGACTAGCGGAAAACATTCAGTACTTC | CSVEGLAENIQYF
TRBD1 | 15 | TRBJ1-1 | TRBV5-1 | . | TGCGCCAGCAGTACCAACAGGGGAATGAACACTGAAGCTTTCTTT | CASSTNRGMNTEAFF
TRBD1 | 16 | TRBJ2-7 | TRBV2 | . | TGTGCCAGCAGTGAATATAGTGGGACAGGGGCCTACGAGCAGTACTTC | CASSEYSGTGAYEQYF
TRBD2 | 17 | TRBJ2-7 | TRBV7-2 | . | TGTGCCAGCAGCAAATCGGGGGCGGGGGGGGACTCCTACGAGCAGTACTTC | CASSKSGAGGDSYEQYF
. | 12 | TRBJ1-1 | TRBV29-1 | few | TGCAGGGCCGACAGGCCGGACACTGAAGCTTTCTTT | CRADRPDTEAFF
TRBD2 | 15 | TRBJ2-3 | TRBV4-3 | . | TGCGCCAGCAGCCAAGGCCGGTGGGGCGGGGGTACGCAGTATTTT | CASSQGRWGGGTQYF
. | 13 | TRBJ2-7 | TRBV5-5 | . | TGTGCCAGCAGCTTGATGGGGGGGCACGAGCAGTACTTC | CASSLMGGHEQYF
TRBD2 | 18 | TRBJ2-1 | TRBV30 | . | TGTGCCTGGAGTTCCCTTATTAGGACTAGCGGCTTATACAATGAGCAGTTCTTC | CAWSSLIRTSGLYNEQFF
. | 18 | TRBJ1-2 | TRBV2 | . | TGTGCCAGCAGTGAAGCCCCGGGACAAAAGGCTCTAAGATTGGGCTACACCTTC | CASSEAPGQKALRLGYTF
. | 17 | TRBJ2-2 | TRBV29-1 | . | TGCAGCGCCGAGACGGGACTCCGAGGTCCCTACACCGGGGAGCTGTTTTTT | CSAETGLRGPYTGELFF
. | 14 | TRBJ2-3 | TRBV27 | . | TGTGCCAGCAGTCCGATCAGGGTAACAGATACGCAGTATTTT | CASSPIRVTDTQYF
. | 13 | TRBJ1-5 | TRBV19 | . | TGTGCCAGTAGACAGGGAACGAATCAGCCCCAGCATTTT | CASRQGTNQPQHF
TRBD1 | 13 | TRBJ1-2 | TRBV28 | . | TGTGCCAGCAGCCGGACAGGGGGGAATGGCTACACCTTC | CASSRTGGNGYTF
. | 13 | TRBJ1-1 | TRBV7-9 | . | TGTGCCAGCAGCTTGCCTCCCGGAGCGGAAGCTTTCTTT | CASSLPPGAEAFF
. | 15 | TRBJ1-2 | TRBV5-5 | once | TGTGCCAGCAGCTTGGGGAACAGGGATTGGAATGGCTACACCTTC | CASSLGNRDWNGYTF
TRBD1 | 15 | TRBJ2-2 | TRBV5-1 | . | TGCGCCAGCAGCCCAGACAGGGGTTATACCGGGGAGCTGTTTTTT | CASSPDRGYTGELFF
. | 16 | TRBJ2-7 | TRBV10-1 | . | TGCGCCAGCACCGGCCCCTCCACGGGGGAAGCCTACGAGCAGTACTTC | CASTGPSTGEAYEQYF
. | 14 | TRBJ2-7 | TRBV5-1 | . | TGCGCCAGCAGCTACTCAACAGGGTCGAAAGAGCAGTACTTC | CASSYSTGSKEQYF
TRBD1 | 15 | TRBJ2-7 | TRBV5-1 | . | TGCGCCAGCAGCGTGGACAGGGCCTCTGTCCACGAGCAGTACTTC | CASSVDRASVHEQYF
. | 11 | TRBJ2-1 | TRBV2 | . | TGTGCCAGCACAGGGGCGAATGAGCAGTTCTTC | CASTGANEQFF
TRBD2 | 16 | TRBJ2-1 | TRBV25-1 | once | TGTGCCAGCACTGGGACTAGCGGGAGGTCCTACAATGAGCAGTTCTTC | CASTGTSGRSYNEQFF
. | 12 | TRBJ2-7 | TRBV6-1 | . | TGTGCCAGCAGGGAATCCCTACGAGAGCAGTACTTC | CASRESLREQYF
. | 15 | TRBJ2-3 | TRBV27 | . | TGTGCCAGCAGTTTCCAGGGGCCCACCACAGATACGCAGTATTTT | CASSFQGPTTDTQYF
TRBD1 | 14 | TRBJ1-2 | TRBV7-2 | . | TGTGCCAGCAGCCCCGAGGGGGCTTGGTATGGCTACACCTTC | CASSPEGAWYGYTF
. | 12 | TRBJ2-7 | TRBV5-1 | . | TGCGCCAGCAGCTCCCGGGGATACGAGCAGTACTTC | CASSSRGYEQYF
. | 13 | TRBJ1-2 | TRBV6-1 | . | TGTGCCAGCAGTGAAAGCAATTTCTGGGGCTACACCTTC | CASSESNFWGYTF